These T cell receptor beta chains were read from a single sample in a study of T cells after yellow fever vaccination. TCRdb reanalysed the 5' RACE reads using MiXCR and keeps one entry per CDR3 protein. The data contain approximately 550,000 distinct CDR3 sequences, 13% of them singletons. The source was PBMCs, collected on the day of the yellow fever booster vaccination. The origin of the receptors is a man aged 25-45 years who received the YFV17D yellow fever vaccine. CDR3s include the opening cysteine and the closing phenylalanine or tryptophan. The order of the fields is V gene, clone size, CDR3 length, J gene, D gene, CDR3 DNA, CDR3 protein. D genes are given only for firm matches. A row's size may be missing; if present it is once, few, many or a size class.

TRBV6-5	-	12	TRBJ1-2	-	TGTGCCAGCAGTTTCCGTACAGGGAAAGATACCTTC	CASSFRTGKDTF
TRBV7-3	few	14	TRBJ2-2	-	TGTGCCAGCAGCTTAAACGTGGGGGCCGGGGAGCTGTTTTTT	CASSLNVGAGELFF
TRBV6-5	few	12	TRBJ2-3	TRBD2	TGTGCCACCGGGACTAGCGGGAGTACGCAGTATTTT	CATGTSGSTQYF
TRBV20-1	few	14	TRBJ1-1	-	TGCAGTGCTAGGAAGGGGCCTCCCAACACTGAAGCTTTCTTT	CSARKGPPNTEAFF
TRBV7-6	few	13	TRBJ1-6	-	TGTGCCAGCAGCTTCTCACAGGATTCACCCCTCCACTTT	CASSFSQDSPLHF
TRBV25-1	-	17	TRBJ2-1	TRBD1	TGTGCCAGCCGCCCCGTTTTGGGGACAGGGGAGAGCAATGAGCAGTTCTTC	CASRPVLGTGESNEQFF
TRBV29-1	few	15	TRBJ2-1	-	TGCAGCGTTGAAGATGATGGGTTACCCTACAATGAGCAGTTCTTC	CSVEDDGLPYNEQFF
TRBV6-5	many	15	TRBJ2-7	-	TGTGCCAGCAGTTACTCGAGTTTGGCAAACTACGAGCAGTACTTC	CASSYSSLANYEQYF
TRBV28	few	18	TRBJ2-2	TRBD1	TGTGCCAGCAGACGGGACAGGGGGCTGTTCGCGAACACCGGGGAGCTGTTTTTT	CASRRDRGLFANTGELFF
TRBV19	-	13	TRBJ2-1	TRBD1	TGTGCCAGTAGTAGGACAGGGGGGAATGAGCAGTTCTTC	CASSRTGGNEQFF
TRBV7-9	-	15	TRBJ2-1	-	TGTGCCAGCAGCTTAGTGATGCTAGGCTGGGATGAGCAGTTCTTC	CASSLVMLGWDEQFF
TRBV4-2	-	15	TRBJ2-1	-	TGTGCCAGCAGCCAAGAGGCTGGCGGGACCAATGAGCAGTTCTTC	CASSQEAGGTNEQFF
TRBV5-1	few	15	TRBJ2-7	-	TGCGCCAGCAGCCCTGGGCGGGGAAACGGAGTCGAGCAGTACTTC	CASSPGRGNGVEQYF
TRBV20-1	-	13	TRBJ1-3	-	TGCAGTGCTAGTCGCCCAAGTGGAAACACCATATATTTT	CSASRPSGNTIYF
TRBV5-1	-	17	TRBJ2-1	TRBD2	TGCGCCAGCAGCCCTCGGGGGGCTAGCGGGACCTACAATGAGCAGTTCTTC	CASSPRGASGTYNEQFF
TRBV7-3	few	15	TRBJ2-1	-	TGTGCCAGCAGCTTAATATCAGGAATGGGCAATGAGCAGTTCTTC	CASSLISGMGNEQFF
TRBV10-3	few	15	TRBJ2-1	TRBD2	TGTGCCTGCCGGCATAGCGGGAGCTCCTACAATGAGCAGTTCTTC	CACRHSGSSYNEQFF
TRBV7-2	few	15	TRBJ1-3	-	TGTGCCAGCAGCTTAGGTCCGGGCACTTTAGACACCATATATTTT	CASSLGPGTLDTIYF
TRBV20-1	-	15	TRBJ2-2	TRBD1	TGCAGTGCTCGGACAGGGCGGCGTCGTACCGGGGAGCTGTTTTTT	CSARTGRRRTGELFF
TRBV10-3	many	11	TRBJ2-7	-	TGTGCCATCAGTGATACAGTCGAGCAGTACTTC	CAISDTVEQYF
TRBV20-1	few	12	TRBJ1-2	-	TGCAGTGCTCTCAGGGATAACTATGGCTACACCTTC	CSALRDNYGYTF
TRBV12-3/TRBV12-4	many	12	TRBJ2-7	TRBD1	TGTGCCAGCAGTGGACAGGGCTCCGAGCAGTACTTC	CASSGQGSEQYF
TRBV5-1	many	12	TRBJ2-1	-	TGCGCCAGCAGCGCTGGTTACAATGAGCAGTTCTTC	CASSAGYNEQFF
TRBV7-9	few	14	TRBJ2-7	-	TGTGCCAGCAGCTTGACTACAGGGTCCTACGAGCAGTACTTC	CASSLTTGSYEQYF
TRBV12-3/TRBV12-4	few	14	TRBJ1-2	TRBD1	TGTGCCAGCAGTTCGGACAGGGAGAACTATGGCTACACCTTC	CASSSDRENYGYTF
TRBV6-1	few	13	TRBJ2-7	-	TGTGCCAGCAGGCGACCTCCCCAATACGAGCAGTACTTC	CASRRPPQYEQYF
TRBV5-6	-	13	TRBJ1-2	-	TGTGCCAGCAGCCACAGGGACAACTATGGCTACACCTTC	CASSHRDNYGYTF
TRBV7-2	-	13	TRBJ2-7	-	TGTGCCAGCAGCTTAAAAGGGGCGGACGAGCAGTACTTC	CASSLKGADEQYF
TRBV11-2	few	14	TRBJ2-7	-	TGTGCCAGCAGCCTCGTACTGGCCCTGGGGGAGCAGTACTTC	CASSLVLALGEQYF
TRBV28	-	14	TRBJ2-1	-	TGTGCCAGCAGTCACCATTTTAATTCTAACGAGCAGTTCTTC	CASSHHFNSNEQFF
TRBV21-1	-	17	TRBJ2-5	-	TGTGCCAGCAGCAAATATCTAGCGGCCATAGAGTCGGAGACCCAGTACTTC	CASSKYLAAIESETQYF
TRBV10-3	-	12	TRBJ2-1	TRBD2	TGTGCCATCGGGACTACCTACAATGAGCAGTTCTTC	CAIGTTYNEQFF
TRBV6-1	many	14	TRBJ2-7	TRBD2	TGTGCCAGCAGCTCCGGGACTAGCGGGAAGGAGCAGTACTTC	CASSSGTSGKEQYF
TRBV10-3	-	11	TRBJ2-7	-	TGTGCCATCAGTGAGCAGGTAGAGCAGTACTTC	CAISEQVEQYF
TRBV5-1	-	17	TRBJ2-2	TRBD2	TGCGCCAGCAGTCGAACTAGCGGGAGATCAGACACCGGGGAGCTGTTTTTT	CASSRTSGRSDTGELFF
TRBV7-9	-	11	TRBJ2-1	-	TGTGCCAGCAGCTTAGATTTGGAGAAATTCTTC	CASSLDLEKFF
TRBV19	few	19	TRBJ2-2	TRBD2	TGTGCCAGTAGTATAGTTAGGGACGCTAGCGGATCGAACACCGGGGAGCTGTTTTTT	CASSIVRDASGSNTGELFF
TRBV29-1	few	19	TRBJ2-2	-	TGCAGCGTTGAAGATGAGTCCAGTGTTGGGGGCACGATCCCCGGGGAGCTGTTTTTT	CSVEDESSVGGTIPGELFF
TRBV7-9	-	15	TRBJ2-7	TRBD1	TGTGCCAGCAGCCGGTCCGGGACAGAGCGCTACGAGCAGTACTTC	CASSRSGTERYEQYF
TRBV18	few	15	TRBJ2-7	-	TGTGCCAGCTCACAAACGCTGGCCCAAGGCTACGAGCAGTACTTC	CASSQTLAQGYEQYF
TRBV20-1	few	12	TRBJ2-5	-	TGCAGTGCGCCGCAGGATCAAGAGACCCAGTACTTC	CSAPQDQETQYF
TRBV7-6	-	14	TRBJ2-1	TRBD2	TGTGCCAGCAGTTCCCGCGGGGGGCTAAGTGAGCAGTTCTTC	CASSSRGGLSEQFF